The sequence of this T cell receptor beta chain was determined in a study of beta chain features in type 1 diabetes. Study-wide findings and caveats: Patients showed naive, central memory and Treg TCRB repertoires that appeared more similar than those of healthy donors. Amplification by PCR could prefer shorter templates, with the same effect in patients and controls. All four CD4+ subsets of Type 1 diabetes patients contained TCRB CDR3s that were moderately but significantly shorter.

CDR3 length equals 16 residues. Germline CDR1 SGHRS, CDR2 YFSETQ. The junction had 5 bases not matched to a gene; V was cut back by 3 bases and J by 2 bases. The study reverse transcribed the entire isolated RNA, so it sequenced expressed TCRB transcripts. The data were produced by immunoSEQ multiplex PCR, yet TCRdb's version contains in-frame clones alone and is incomplete. The table lists a few hundred thousand clones, roughly 13% of them singletons. There are a few counts of this clone. Its antigen is still unknown. The chain joins TRBV5-1 to TRBJ2-5; 12 bases are shared with TRBD2. The sequenced sample consisted of naive CD4+ T cells from blood. This TCR was sampled from a woman younger than 30 with type 1 diabetes. Here the CDR3 reads CASSSTSGRNQETQYF. Written as DNA, the CDR3 is TGCGCCAGCAGCTCAACTAGCGGGAGGAATCAAGAGACCCAGTACTTC.